A single sample is the source of the 23 T cell receptor beta chains below, sequenced in a study of early T cells in non-severe SARS-CoV-2 infection. TCRdb itself ran the 5' RACE reads through MiXCR, one entry per CDR3 protein. The sample includes 21,000 or so distinct CDR3 sequences, about 5.6% seen only once; the top ten take about 10%. The material sequenced was whole blood. The source is an adult who was a healthcare worker with PCR-confirmed SARS-CoV-2 infection or an uninfected control (not recorded which).

The DNA of the CDR3 is TGTGCCAGCTCACCAGGGACAGGGGGTACGACTAATGAAAAACTGTTTTTT. Amino acids: CASSPGTGGTTNEKLFF. The chain is built from TRBV18 and TRBJ1-4; the match to TRBD1 covers 11 bases. The germline V gene encodes CDR1 KGHSH and CDR2 LQKENI. The CDR3 runs to 17 residues. V lost 2 bases, J lost 2 bases, and 4 bases stayed unmatched.

This clonotype was seen repeatedly, ten times or more. This chain connects TRBV4-1 to TRBJ2-3, with 9 bases matching TRBD2. The germline CDR1 and CDR2 sequences are MGHRA and YSYEKL. The CDR3 sequence is 16 residues long. Losses at the gene ends were 4 bases for V and 5 bases for J; bases not matched to a gene: 10. The CDR3 protein is CASSLYPSGKGDTQYF. Written as DNA, the CDR3 is TGCGCCAGCAGCCTCTACCCTAGCGGGAAGGGAGATACGCAGTATTTT.

This sequence joins TRBV10-3 and TRBJ2-1; the D gene is possibly TRBD2 (6 bases). The germline gives CDR1 ENHRY, CDR2 SYGVKD. V lost 3 bases, J lost 5 bases, and 14 bases lay in between. The CDR3 has 15 amino acids. CDR3 amino acids: CAISEAGRVDNEQFF. CDR3 DNA: TGTGCCATCAGTGAAGCGGGTCGGGTAGACAATGAGCAGTTCTTC.

This clonotype has only a few counts. The genes are TRBV6-5 and TRBJ2-1, with 8 nucleotides matching TRBD2. After removal of 0 bases from V and 8 bases from J, the junction contained 9 bases not matched to a gene. The CDR3 is made up of 16 amino acids. Germline V gene sequence: CDR1 MNHEY, CDR2 SVGAGI. As DNA, the CDR3 is TGTGCCAGCAGTTACTCGAAAGGAGCGGGAGTGGATGAGCAGTTCTTC. Residues: CASSYSKGAGVDEQFF.

This clonotype has at least ten counts. The V call is TRBV15, the J call TRBJ2-3; D unclear. Trimming removed 2 bases from V and 1 base from J, with 7 bases in between. CDR1 is LNHNV and CDR2 is YYDKDF in the germline V gene (reference sequence). The CDR3 length is 14 residues. CDR3 sequence: CATSRNGGTDTQYF. Here the CDR3 DNA reads TGTGCCACCAGCAGAAACGGCGGCACAGATACGCAGTATTTT.

This clonotype occurred many times. The chain has TRBV6-2 or TRBV6-3 and TRBJ2-1; TRBD1 matches at 11 bases. Germline values: CDR1 MNHEY, CDR2 SVGEGT. CDR3 size: 16 residues. V gave up 0 bases and J gave up 9 bases; unmatched junction bases: 7. The CDR3 coding sequence is TGTGCCAGCAGTTACTCCGGGGACAGGGGGTTCGGTGAGCAGTTCTTC. Residues: CASSYSGDRGFGEQFF.

V and J are TRBV19 and TRBJ2-7; 9 nucleotides match TRBD2. There are 14 residues in the CDR3. CDR1 is LNHDA, CDR2 SQIVND, per germline (reference sequence). V was clipped by 5 bases and J by 3 bases; unmatched bases: 5. The CDR3 reads CASSVTSGDYEQYF. DNA for the CDR3: TGTGCCAGTAGTGTGACTAGCGGAGACTACGAGCAGTACTTC.

This clonotype was counted many times. The CDR3 DNA reads TGTGCCAGCAGTGACTCACTAGCGGGAGGGAATGAGCAGTTCTTC. Residues: CASSDSLAGGNEQFF. The chain employs TRBV6-4 and TRBJ2-1; 13 nucleotides align to TRBD2. V lost 0 bases, J lost 7 bases, and 0 bases stayed unmatched. CDR3 size: 15 residues. Germline CDR1 MRHNA, CDR2 SNTAGT.

The chain couples TRBV11-1 to TRBJ1-4; maybe TRBD1 (5 bases). The V end was cut by 5 bases, the J end by 3 bases, with 19 bases between. This CDR3 is built from 17 residues. CDR1 and CDR2 (germline): SGHAT, FQDESV (reference sequence). CDR3: CASSGRTSTEANEKLFF. CDR3 nucleotides: TGTGCCAGCAGCGGTCGGACCTCGACAGAGGCTAATGAAAAACTGTTTTTT.

Many counts were recorded for this clonotype. The DNA for the CDR3 is TGCAGTGCTACTGGACGCTATGAAAAACTGTTTTTT. Translating gives CSATGRYEKLFF. The chain links TRBV20-1 to TRBJ1-4; D ambiguous. V lost 4 bases and J lost 6, with 9 bases in between. This CDR3 spans 12 amino acids. Per the germline V gene, CDR1 is DFQATT and CDR2 is SNEGSKA (reference sequence).

This clonotype appeared many times. This rearrangement joins TRBV5-6 to TRBJ2-5, with D possibly matching TRBD1 (6 bases). The CDR3 runs to 13 residues. Trimming took 3 bases from V and 5 from J, leaving 11 bases between them. Germline CDR1 SGHDT, CDR2 YYEEEE. This CDR3 reads CASSYRVGETQYF. The CDR3 DNA is TGTGCCAGCAGCTACAGGGTAGGGGAGACCCAGTACTTC.

This clonotype was detected only a few times. The V call is TRBV7-2, the J call TRBJ2-7; D is unclear. Germline assignment: CDR1 SGHTA and CDR2 FQGNSA. The CDR3 consists of 14 residues. V was shortened by 1 base and J by 3 bases, with 10 bases between the two germline ends. CDR3 sequence reads: CASSLGTVIYEQYF. CDR3 coding DNA: TGTGCCAGCAGCTTAGGGACGGTAATCTACGAGCAGTACTTC.

Many counts were recorded for this clonotype. The rearrangement joins TRBV7-9 to TRBJ1-3; D perhaps matches TRBD1 (5 bases). Germline V gives CDR1 SEHNR, CDR2 FQNEAQ (reference sequence). The CDR3 is 15 amino acids. Trimming removed 5 bases from V and 0 bases from J, with 11 bases in between. In nucleotides, the CDR3 is TGTGCCAGCAGCCCTCCAGGGTTCTCTGGAAACACCATATATTTT. Encoded protein: CASSPPGFSGNTIYF.

This clonotype was seen many times. The chain employs TRBV6-1 and TRBJ2-2; perhaps TRBD1 as D (6 bases). Germline V gene lookup returns CDR1 MNHNS and CDR2 SASEGT. The CDR3 length is 13 residues. V shed 4 bases and J shed 7 bases, with 10 bases lying between them. The CDR3 here is CASSAATGGELFF. The CDR3 DNA follows: TGTGCCAGCAGTGCGGCGACAGGCGGGGAGCTGTTTTTT.

This clonotype was counted at least ten times. V gene TRBV20-1 combines with J gene TRBJ2-7; D call uncertain. Trimming shortened V by 3 bases and J by 5 bases, and 8 bases separated the two germline ends. CDR1 is DFQATT and CDR2 is SNEGSKA in the germline V gene (reference sequence). The CDR3 is 11 amino acids. CDR3 sequence: CSARIANEQYF. The CDR3 nucleotides are TGCAGTGCTAGGATCGCGAACGAGCAGTACTTC.

This clonotype was counted many times. The chain is built from TRBV7-9 and TRBJ2-7, with 8 bases that match TRBD2. V lost 5 bases and J lost 2; bases outside the gene matches: 8. The germline gives CDR1 SEHNR, CDR2 FQNEAQ (reference sequence). CDR3 length: 15 residues. The CDR3 loop reads CASSPSGPGAYEQYF. CDR3 nucleotides: TGTGCCAGCAGCCCTAGCGGGCCCGGGGCCTACGAGCAGTACTTC.

There are many counts of this clonotype. The rearrangement uses TRBV9 and TRBJ2-2; D unclear. The ends were cut back, 0 bases at V and 7 bases at J, with 13 bases in the middle. The CDR3 spans 15 residues. From germline, CDR1 is SGDLS and CDR2 YYNGEE. CDR3 region: CASSVAVVIGGELFF. CDR3 DNA: TGTGCCAGCAGCGTAGCGGTAGTGATCGGCGGGGAGCTGTTTTTT.

This clonotype was observed at least ten times. The rearrangement joins TRBV6-2 or TRBV6-3 to TRBJ1-1, with a weak D call TRBD1 (5 bases). There are 14 residues in the CDR3. The V end lost 6 bases, the J end lost 6 bases, and 17 bases lay between the germline ends. The V gene's germline CDR1 is MNHEY and CDR2 SVGEGT. The CDR3 nucleotides are TGTGCCAGCAGCCCCGACGATCGACAGTCTGAAGCTTTCTTT. Translation: CASSPDDRQSEAFF.

Only a few counts were recorded for this clonotype. Here the CDR3 reads CASSFSWDYQKQETQYF. The DNA of the CDR3 is TGTGCCAGCAGTTTCTCCTGGGACTATCAAAAGCAAGAGACCCAGTACTTC. This chain uses TRBV28 with TRBJ2-5, with TRBD2 identical over 7 bases. CDR1 is MDHEN and CDR2 is SYDVKM in the germline V gene. V dropped 3 bases and J dropped 2; count of bases not matched to a gene: 12. The CDR3 covers 17 residues.

This clonotype qualifies as medium-sized. The chain recombines TRBV28 with TRBJ2-5; 10 positions match TRBD1. After removal of 3 bases from V and 6 bases from J, the junction contained 7 bases not matched to a gene. The CDR3 consists of 15 residues. Germline loops: CDR1 MDHEN, CDR2 SYDVKM. The CDR3 region has the DNA TGTGCCAGCAGTTTGGCCCGGGACAGGGGACAGACCCAGTACTTC. Amino acid sequence: CASSLARDRGQTQYF.

This clonotype was counted at least ten times. The chain employs TRBV7-3 and TRBJ2-2, with a possible D match to TRBD1 (6 bases). The V gene lost 2 bases and the J gene lost 6 bases, with 16 bases spanning the gap. The germline CDR1 and CDR2 sequences are SGHTA and FQGTGA. CDR3 length: 16 residues. The CDR3 reads CASSLGGTGSSGELFF. The CDR3 DNA follows: TGTGCCAGCAGCTTAGGTGGCACAGGGAGCTCCGGGGAGCTGTTTTTT.

This clonotype was counted ten times or more. The chain uses TRBV4-3 and TRBJ1-2; 8 bases match TRBD1. J gave up 0 bases and V 4 bases, and 4 bases lay outside the gene matches. This CDR3 spans 15 amino acids. Germline CDR1 reads LGHNA; CDR2 reads YSLEER. The CDR3 DNA follows: TGCGCCAGCAGCCCTGGGACAGGTACTAACTATGGCTACACCTTC. It encodes CASSPGTGTNYGYTF.

This clonotype appeared many times. V gene TRBV6-1 combines with J gene TRBJ1-2; 10 bases align to TRBD1. CDR3 length: 18 residues. Germline V gene lookup returns CDR1 MNHNS and CDR2 SASEGT. V shed 8 bases and J 4 bases; nucleotides not matched to a gene: 19. This CDR3 is CASFTILNRDRGAYGYTF. The DNA for the CDR3 is TGTGCCAGCTTTACAATACTCAACCGGGACAGGGGTGCCTATGGCTACACCTTC.